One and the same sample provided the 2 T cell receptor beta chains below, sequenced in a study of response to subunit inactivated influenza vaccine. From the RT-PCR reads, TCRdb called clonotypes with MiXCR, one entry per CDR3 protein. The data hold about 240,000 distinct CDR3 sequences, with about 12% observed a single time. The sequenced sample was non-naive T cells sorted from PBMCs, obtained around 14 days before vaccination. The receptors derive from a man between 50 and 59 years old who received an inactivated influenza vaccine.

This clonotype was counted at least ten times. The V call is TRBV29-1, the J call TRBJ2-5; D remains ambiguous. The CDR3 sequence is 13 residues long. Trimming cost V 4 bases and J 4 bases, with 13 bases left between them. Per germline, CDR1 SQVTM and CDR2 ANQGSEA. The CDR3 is CSVVRNSRETQYF. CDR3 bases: TGCAGCGTTGTTAGGAACAGCAGAGAGACCCAGTACTTC. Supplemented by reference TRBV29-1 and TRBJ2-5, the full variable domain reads SAVISQKPSRDICQRGTSLTIQCQVDSQVTMMFWYRQQPGQSLTLIATANQGSEATYESGFVIDKFPISRPNLTFSTLTVSNMSPEDSSIYLCSVVRNSRETQYFGPGTRLLVL.

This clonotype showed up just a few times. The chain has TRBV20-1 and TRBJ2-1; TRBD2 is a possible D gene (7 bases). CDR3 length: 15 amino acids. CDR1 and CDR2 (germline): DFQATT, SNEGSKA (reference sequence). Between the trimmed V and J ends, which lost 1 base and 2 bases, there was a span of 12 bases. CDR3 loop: CSARGEGGAYNEQFF. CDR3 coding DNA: TGCAGTGCTAGAGGGGAGGGGGGAGCCTACAATGAGCAGTTCTTC.